The 8 T cell receptor beta chains below come from one sample, sequenced in a study of blood T cells in healthy people across ages. Primed by a sample-barcoded 5' primer and a J-beta primer mix, a second PCR proceeded for 7 to 11 cycles. Via MiXCR, TCRdb re-called the 5' RACE reads, giving one row per CDR3 protein. The sample records about 590,000 distinct CDR3 sequences, about 30% being singletons. The sequencing input was blood. Receptors were obtained from a woman aged 80 or over in good health.

This clonotype came up many times. The chain couples TRBV7-2 to TRBJ1-1; TRBD1 agrees at 9 bases. Germline lookup yields CDR1 SGHTA and CDR2 FQGNSA. V shed 3 bases and J 6 bases; nucleotides not matched to a gene: 8. This CDR3 has 15 residues. The CDR3 reads CASSLAGTGYAEAFF. The CDR3 DNA sequence: TGTGCCAGCAGCTTGGCCGGGACAGGGTACGCTGAAGCTTTCTTT.

This clonotype was seen more than once but under ten times. This rearrangement joins TRBV7-8 to TRBJ1-3, with D uncertain. V was clipped by 6 bases and J by 0 bases, with 12 bases between them. This CDR3 has 15 residues. Per the germline V gene, CDR1 is SGHVS and CDR2 is FQNEAQ. CDR3 sequence (DNA): TGTGCCAGCAGTTCCCGACCCGTCTCTGGAAACACCATATATTTT. Protein: CASSSRPVSGNTIYF.

This clonotype was seen repeatedly, ten times or more. This rearrangement joins TRBV7-6 to TRBJ2-7; D might be TRBD1 (5 bases). V lost 5 bases and J 2 bases, leaving 13 bases between the germline ends. Germline loops: CDR1 SGHVS, CDR2 FNYEAQ. The CDR3 loop spans 14 amino acids. Written as DNA, the CDR3 is TGTGCCAGCAGCCCAACAGGCCTTACCTACGAGCAGTACTTC. Translation gives CASSPTGLTYEQYF.

As to this clonotype: A much more abundant neighbour one base away suggests this may be a read error. The J gene is TRBJ1-2, the V gene TRBV7-2; possible D gene TRBD1, 5 bases. The CDR3 has 12 amino acids. In germline, CDR1 is SGHTA, CDR2 FQGNSA. CDR3 bases: TGTGCCAACAGCTTGGGGGTCGCCGGCTACACCTTC. Translation: CANSLGVAGYTF.

Concerning this clonotype itself: At one boundary the junction diverges from the germline segment, which might be a read error. CDR3 bases: TGCGCCGGCAGCTTGGATGGCAGGGGGCTTTCCCTGTTC. Protein: CAGSLDGRGLSLF. The chain uses TRBV5-1 and TRBJ2-7; 8 bases fit TRBD1. Germline assignment: CDR1 SGHRS and CDR2 YFSETQ. The CDR3 runs 13 residues.

The gene calls are TRBV5-1 and TRBJ1-1; tentatively, D is TRBD1 (5 bases). The V and J ends lost 4 bases and 3 bases respectively, with 16 bases between them. Germline values: CDR1 SGHRS, CDR2 YFSETQ. The CDR3 extends over 15 amino acids. The CDR3 region is CASSRGRGGDTEAFF. The CDR3, as DNA: TGCGCCAGCAGCCGGGGCCGGGGTGGGGACACTGAAGCTTTCTTT.

This clonotype was seen once. The rearrangement links TRBV6-2 or TRBV6-3 to TRBJ2-3, with TRBD2 matching 15 bases. J lost 3 bases, V lost 2 bases, and 6 bases had no gene match. CDR1 is MNHEY and CDR2 is SVGEGT in the germline V gene. The CDR3 loop spans 18 amino acids. CDR3 bases: TGTGCCAGCAGTTACACTGGACTAGCGGGGGGGCCGACAGATACGCAGTATTTT. It specifies CASSYTGLAGGPTDTQYF.

The chain has TRBV10-3 and TRBJ1-1; tentatively, D is TRBD1 (5 bases). Germline CDR1 reads ENHRY; CDR2 reads SYGVKD. CDR3 length equals 15 residues. V was clipped by 2 bases and J by 5 bases, with 15 bases between them. CDR3 sequence reads: CAISETRLGQTEAFF. The CDR3 DNA is TGTGCCATCAGTGAGACTAGGCTAGGACAAACTGAAGCTTTCTTT.